A selection of T cell receptor beta chains follows, all from one sample in a study of blood T cell repertoires in COVID-19. This table comes from immunoSEQ multiplex PCR, and its TCRdb copy is limited to in-frame clones, with some not included. The table records 80,000 to 130,000 clones, approximately 89% of them present only once. The source material was peripheral blood. The receptors were gathered from a man aged 55 to 69 with acute or convalescent COVID-19. Both conserved end residues are part of each CDR3. A D gene is named only where the DNA matches it firmly.

>TRBJ2-1|.|TRBV5-1
CASSLDIQRINEQFF
>TRBJ1-1|.|TRBV7-9
CASSRTTQRNTEAFF
>TRBJ2-7|TRBD1|TRBV5-1
CASSLGRGQGADEQYF
>TRBJ2-7|TRBD2|TRBV18
CASSKAGSYEQYF
>TRBJ1-1|TRBD1|TRBV7-2
CASSLEGQTTEAFF
>TRBJ2-3|TRBD2|TRBV5-1
CASSLTSGSKAQYF
>TRBJ2-7|TRBD1|TRBV4-2
CASSQGQGARGEYEQYF
>TRBJ1-2|TRBD1|TRBV10-3
CAIQQGEVGYTF
>TRBJ1-5|.|TRBV19
CASKGRDNQPQHF
>TRBJ1-1|.|TRBV7-2
CASSLEGARRTGTEAFF
>TRBJ1-1|TRBD1|TRBV19
CASSFRDRGEAFF
>TRBJ1-2|TRBD1|TRBV4-2
CASSQYTGGDNYGYTF
>TRBJ2-7|TRBD2|TRBV5-1
CASSLDGSGDYSYEQYF
>TRBJ1-1|.|TRBV19
CASSIAVNTEAFF
>TRBJ2-2|.|TRBV3-1/TRBV3-2
CASTPGNTGELFF
>TRBJ1-1|TRBD1|TRBV3-1/TRBV3-2
CASSRDGQGSTEAFF
>TRBJ1-2|.|TRBV29-1
CSVEPVHRVGVASLYGYTF
>TRBJ2-3|TRBD1|TRBV5-1
CASSLGTGFAQKDTQYF
>TRBJ1-3|TRBD1|TRBV5-1
CASSLDRGGGNTIYF
>TRBJ1-1|TRBD1|TRBV5-5
CASSVDRGRTEAFF
>TRBJ2-2|.|TRBV7-8
CASSFNRAGGELFF
>TRBJ1-4|.|TRBV3-1/TRBV3-2
CASSHLGGRGVGEKLFF
>TRBJ1-2|TRBD1|TRBV11-2
CASSPSGTVYGYTF
>TRBJ2-1|.|TRBV7-3
CASSPAVDSNEQFF
>TRBJ2-7|TRBD1|TRBV6-1
CASSERTGGSYEQYF
>TRBJ2-1|TRBD2|TRBV5-1
CASSLKRGQSSYNEQFF
>TRBJ1-3|TRBD1|TRBV30
CAWSVRDRGTGNTIYF
>TRBJ1-1|.|TRBV9
CASSVVGDSTTEAFF
>TRBJ2-2|.|TRBV7-2
CASSLLGQGNTGELFF
>TRBJ1-2|.|TRBV28
CASSPSLGNYGYTF
>TRBJ2-1|.|TRBV7-9
CASSLVGSSHNEQFF
>TRBJ1-2|TRBD1|TRBV7-9
CASSAGQGGYGYTF
>TRBJ2-3|.|TRBV5-6
CASSSGGTDTQYF
>TRBJ1-5|.|TRBV19
CASSMEGRVGQPQHF
>TRBJ1-1|TRBD1|TRBV19
CASSGRDRSSTEAFF